Presented here are 22 T cell receptor beta chains from one specimen sequenced in a study of blood T cell repertoires in COVID-19. Assay: immunoSEQ multiplex PCR; the TCRdb copy retains only in-frame clones and omits some. In the table there are a few hundred thousand clones, roughly 89% of which are singletons. What was sequenced was PBMCs or T cells enriched from blood (not recorded which). These TCRs come from a woman aged 50 to 65 who had recovered from COVID-19.

The gene calls are TRBV7-2 and TRBJ2-7, with TRBD2 as a possible D gene (6 bases). The germline CDR1 and CDR2 sequences are SGHTA and FQGNSA. V was trimmed by 0 bases and J by 5 bases, leaving 11 bases between them. The CDR3 is made up of 14 amino acids. In DNA form, the CDR3 reads TGTGCCAGCAGCTTAGCGCTACTAGCCCACGAGCAGTACTTC. This translates into CASSLALLAHEQYF.

The chain uses TRBV6-1 and TRBJ1-2, with 10 bases fitting TRBD1. CDR3 length: 17 amino acids. Per the germline V gene, CDR1 is MNHNS and CDR2 is SASEGT. With V trimmed by 1 base and J by 8 bases, 13 bases remained unmatched. CDR3 in amino acids: CASSEGIQGGQGKGYTF. DNA of the CDR3: TGTGCCAGCAGTGAAGGGATTCAGGGGGGACAGGGGAAGGGCTACACCTTC.

There are many counts of this clone. The rearrangement joins TRBV9 to TRBJ2-3, with 9 nucleotides matching TRBD2. CDR3 length: 14 residues. The J segment lost 6 bases and the V segment lost 7 bases, leaving 9 bases of the junction unmatched. CDR1 SGDLS and CDR2 YYNGEE come from the germline V gene. CDR3 sequence reads: CASSRRGGVDTQYF. In DNA, the CDR3 is TGTGCCAGCTCGAGGCGGGGGGGCGTCGATACGCAGTATTTT.

The chain carries TRBV9 and TRBJ1-2; a weak D match, TRBD1 (6 bases). The CDR3 extends over 14 amino acids. Germline V lookup: CDR1 SGDLS, CDR2 YYNGEE. The germline V and J ends were trimmed by 4 bases and 4 bases, with 14 bases remaining between them. DNA of the CDR3: TGTGCCAGCAGCCATCAGGACAGAAGCTATGGCTACACCTTC. Residues: CASSHQDRSYGYTF.

The chain has TRBV27 and TRBJ2-7; D not resolved. This CDR3 region has 15 residues. Per the germline V gene, CDR1 is MNHEY and CDR2 is SMNVEV (reference sequence). The ends were cut back, 3 bases at V and 2 bases at J, with 14 bases in the middle. The CDR3 sequence: CASSFWSRSTYEQYF. In DNA form, the CDR3 reads TGTGCCAGCAGTTTTTGGAGTCGATCAACCTACGAGCAGTACTTC.

V gene TRBV4-2 combines with J gene TRBJ1-1, with D possibly matching TRBD1 (5 bases). V lost 4 bases and J 1 base, leaving 16 bases between the germline ends. The CDR3 runs 16 residues. Germline CDR1 is LGHNA and CDR2 is YNFKEQ. The CDR3: CASSPGRGRGNTEAFF. DNA of the CDR3: TGTGCCAGCAGCCCAGGGCGGGGCCGGGGGAACACTGAAGCTTTCTTT.

For the CDR3, the DNA is TGTGCCAGCAGCCAAGTGGGACTAGCGGGGGGCCGCGCCACAGATACGCAGTATTTT. Translated, it gives CASSQVGLAGGRATDTQYF. The V call is TRBV4-2, the J call TRBJ2-3; 15 bases are a match to TRBD2. Germline V CDR1 and CDR2: LGHNA, YNFKEQ. V lost 1 base, J lost 2 bases, and 7 bases stayed unmatched. The CDR3 length is 19 residues.

The chain is built from TRBV7-3 and TRBJ1-1; D perhaps matches TRBD1 (6 bases). The V gene's germline CDR1 is SGHTA and CDR2 FQGTGA. V was shortened by 6 bases and J by 3 bases, with 11 bases between the two germline ends. This CDR3 has 13 amino acids. In nucleotides, the CDR3 is TGTGCCAGCAGAGACAGGCCTTACACTGAAGCTTTCTTT. This translates into CASRDRPYTEAFF.

The rearrangement joins TRBV18 to TRBJ2-6, with D possibly matching TRBD1 (6 bases). Germline CDR1 KGHSH, CDR2 LQKENI. CDR3 length: 17 amino acids. The V end was cut by 2 bases, the J end by 3 bases, with 14 bases between. Written as DNA, the CDR3 is TGTGCCAGCTCACCAACGGCTGAGGGGGTTGGGGCCAACGTCCTGACTTTC. Translation: CASSPTAEGVGANVLTF.

J is TRBJ1-1 and V is TRBV29-1; D is perhaps TRBD1 (5 bases). The CDR3 is 12 residues long. The ends were cut back, 4 bases at V and 8 bases at J, with 14 bases in the middle. Germline V gene data show CDR1 as SQVTM and CDR2 as ANQGSEA. CDR3 loop: CSVGEGPTEAFF. CDR3 coding DNA: TGCAGCGTTGGGGAGGGACCTACGGAAGCTTTCTTT.

The rearrangement joins TRBV6-5 to TRBJ1-1; tentative D call: TRBD1 (5 bases). The CDR3 extends over 13 amino acids. CDR1 and CDR2 (germline): MNHEY, SVGAGI. V lost 8 bases and J lost 1, with 11 bases in between. The CDR3 sequence: CASLGGANTEAFF. CDR3 in DNA: TGTGCCAGCCTGGGCGGGGCGAACACTGAAGCTTTCTTT.

The rearrangement links TRBV18 to TRBJ2-5; 7 positions agree with TRBD1. The V gene end was trimmed by 2 bases and the J gene end by 1 base; junction bases not matched to a gene: 7. The CDR3 spans 16 residues. CDR1 is KGHSH and CDR2 is LQKENI in the germline V gene. The CDR3 region is CASSPISGGIQETQYF. The CDR3 DNA reads as TGTGCCAGCTCACCAATATCAGGGGGTATCCAAGAGACCCAGTACTTC.

The CDR3 DNA follows: TGCGCCAGCAGCCTTAGACAGGGTACTAGCACTGAAGCTTTCTTT. This codes for CASSLRQGTSTEAFF. This chain links TRBV5-1 with TRBJ1-1; 7 nucleotides align to TRBD1. Germline CDR1 SGHRS, CDR2 YFSETQ. This CDR3 has 15 residues. Trimming at V came to 4 bases and at J to 4 bases, leaving 10 bases not matched to a gene.

The genes are TRBV9 and TRBJ1-1, with D tentatively TRBD1 (6 bases). Germline CDR1 reads SGDLS; CDR2 reads YYNGEE. This CDR3 contains 15 residues. Trimming cost V 0 bases and J 1 base, with 10 bases left between them. CDR3: CASSVEGTRNTEAFF. CDR3 nucleotide sequence: TGTGCCAGCAGCGTAGAAGGGACACGGAACACTGAAGCTTTCTTT.

The genes are TRBV7-9 and TRBJ1-1; 7 bases are a match to TRBD1. Trimming removed 3 bases from V and 10 bases from J; junction bases left unmatched: 11. The CDR3 is 14 amino acids. CDR1 and CDR2 from the germline V gene are SEHNR and FQNEAQ (reference sequence). As DNA, the CDR3 is TGTGCCAGCAGCTTCCTTGCAGGGGGATTCGGAGCTTTCTTT. Amino acid sequence: CASSFLAGGFGAFF.

The V call is TRBV28, the J call TRBJ2-1, with 13 positions matching TRBD2. The CDR3 has 20 residues. Germline assignment: CDR1 MDHEN and CDR2 SYDVKM. The V and J ends lost 3 bases and 0 bases, in that order; junction bases with no gene match: 11. The CDR3 spells CASSFPGTSGNDSSYNEQFF. CDR3 bases: TGTGCCAGCAGTTTCCCCGGGACTAGCGGGAACGATAGCTCCTACAATGAGCAGTTCTTC. The entire variable domain, with the rest obtained from reference TRBV28 and TRBJ2-1, is as follows: DVKVTQSSRYLVKRTGEKVFLECVQDMDHENMFWYRQDPGLGLRLIYFSYDVKMKEKGDIPEGYSVSREKKERFSLILESASTNQTSMYLCASSFPGTSGNDSSYNEQFFGPGTRLTVL.

The gene calls are TRBV9 and TRBJ1-4, with a tentative D call TRBD1 (6 bases). CDR1 is SGDLS and CDR2 is YYNGEE in the germline V gene. Trimming pared 0 bases from V and 8 bases from J, leaving 14 bases between. CDR3 length equals 15 residues. CDR3 DNA sequence: TGTGCCAGCAGCGTAGGCGGGGGCTCTTGGGAAAAACTGTTTTTT. Amino acid sequence: CASSVGGGSWEKLFF.

The rearrangement uses TRBV5-1 and TRBJ1-4, with D possibly being TRBD1 (5 bases). The V end lost 4 bases, the J end lost 2 bases, and 15 bases lay between the germline ends. Germline CDR1 and CDR2: SGHRS and YFSETQ. There are 16 residues in the CDR3. The CDR3 protein is CASSRTTLGTNEKLFF. DNA of the CDR3: TGCGCCAGCAGCCGGACAACTCTGGGGACTAATGAAAAACTGTTTTTT.

The chain's CDR3 is CASRWGGNSNQPQHF. CDR3 coding DNA: TGTGCCAGCAGGTGGGGGGGTAATAGCAATCAGCCCCAGCATTTT. The chain carries TRBV2 and TRBJ1-5; possibly TRBD1 for D (5 bases). The V end was cut by 6 bases, the J end by 0 bases, with 12 bases between. In germline, CDR1 is SNHLY, CDR2 FYNNEI. The CDR3 has 15 amino acids.

The rearrangement joins TRBV30 to TRBJ1-2, with 7 bases matching TRBD1. In germline, CDR1 is GTSNPN, CDR2 SVGIG (reference sequence). This CDR3 spans 13 amino acids. Unmatched junction bases numbered 1, after V lost 1 base and J lost 2 bases. This CDR3 is CAWSGQGNYGYTF. Here the CDR3 DNA reads TGTGCCTGGAGTGGACAGGGCAACTATGGCTACACCTTC. Together with reference TRBV30 and TRBJ1-2, the CDR3 gives the full variable domain: SQTIHQWPATLVQPVGSPLSLECTVEGTSNPNLYWYRQAAGRGLQLLFYSVGIGQISSEVPQNLSASRPQDRQFILSSKKLLLSDSGFYLCAWSGQGNYGYTFGSGTRLTVV.

The rearrangement uses TRBV10-1 and TRBJ1-5, with no clear D. The CDR3 extends over 9 amino acids. Germline V gene sequence: CDR1 WNHNN, CDR2 SYGVQD (reference sequence). V was clipped by 10 bases and J by 6 bases, with 4 bases between them. In DNA form, the CDR3 reads TGCGCCAAGCTTCAGCCCCAGCATTTT. Translating it yields CAKLQPQHF.

This chain uses TRBV13 with TRBJ2-7; D is ambiguous. CDR3 size: 16 residues. V dropped 2 bases and J dropped 1 base, with 15 bases sitting between them. Germline V CDR1 and CDR2: PRHDT, FYEKMQ (reference sequence). The chain's CDR3 is CASSLLGGQGSYEQYF. In nucleotides, the CDR3 is TGTGCCAGCAGCTTATTGGGTGGGCAAGGATCCTACGAGCAGTACTTC.